The clone carrying this TCR beta chain was counted a single time. This CDR3 contains 15 residues. Germline lookup yields CDR1 SGHDN and CDR2 FVKESK. V trimming: 1 base; J trimming: 4 bases; junction bases outside the gene matches: 2. These data originate in a study of shared T cell receptors in the human thymus. This table comes from immunoSEQ multiplex PCR, and its TCRdb copy is limited to in-frame clones, with some not included. Among about 660,000 clones listed, roughly 90% were seen once. These records were also assigned to another study, of human thymus T cells. Per that paper: Resections obtained during corrective heart surgery supplied the thymus tissue. The authors found apparently biased V and J gene usage in thymic and blood repertoires. Highly overlapping thymic repertoires among unrelated individuals were reported in related research.

The TCR comes from a boy in the first two years of life with a congenital heart defect. The sequencing sample was made of thymocytes. This chain joins TRBV14 and TRBJ2-3, with TRBD2 matching over 10 bases. In DNA form, the CDR3 reads TGTGCCAGCAGCCAAGCAGCGGGAGGGTCAGATACGCAGTATTTT. Protein sequence: CASSQAAGGSDTQYF.